These 5 T cell receptor beta chains were all obtained from the same sample, sequenced in a study of CD8 T cells in ankylosing spondylitis. Using its own MiXCR run on the 5' RACE reads, TCRdb lists one record per CDR3 protein. The data contain around 250,000 distinct CDR3 sequences, about 20% of them singletons. Input material: blood, either unsorted or a sorted T cell fraction (not recorded which). The source of these receptors is a male donor with ankylosing spondylitis or in good health (not recorded which).

This clonotype was counted ten times or more. The rearrangement uses TRBV7-9 and TRBJ2-2, with D perhaps TRBD2 (5 bases). The CDR3 spans 16 residues. V was clipped by 5 bases and J by 3 bases, with 16 bases between them. CDR1 and CDR2 from the germline V gene are SEHNR and FQNEAQ (reference sequence). CDR3 DNA: TGTGCCAGCAGCAACCTGGACTGGCGGGACACCGGGGAGCTGTTTTTT. It is translated as CASSNLDWRDTGELFF.

The CDR3 reads CASSLGQGVLNYGYTF. CDR3 coding DNA: TGTGCCAGCAGCCTAGGACAGGGGGTCCTGAACTATGGCTACACCTTC. The V and J genes are TRBV14 and TRBJ1-2; 10 positions agree with TRBD1. Germline V lookup: CDR1 SGHDN, CDR2 FVKESK. J was trimmed by 2 bases and V by 4 bases; bases with no gene match: 7. This CDR3 has 16 amino acids.

The J gene is TRBJ1-6, the V gene TRBV27; 9 bases are a match to TRBD1. The trim removed 4 bases at V and 10 bases at J, leaving 2 bases unmatched. The CDR3 totals 13 residues. The germline V gene has CDR1 MNHEY and CDR2 SMNVEV (reference sequence). CDR3: CASSSDRGSPLHF. The CDR3 region has the DNA TGTGCCAGCAGTTCGGACAGGGGCTCACCCCTCCACTTT.

The table lists this clonotype with a few counts. The chain has TRBV7-2 and TRBJ2-3; TRBD2 is a possible D gene (5 bases). Germline values: CDR1 SGHTA, CDR2 FQGNSA. Trimming removed 5 bases from V and 0 bases from J, with 18 bases in between. The CDR3 consists of 17 residues. The CDR3 nucleotides are TGTGCCAGCAGCGATTCAACGGGATCTCCCAGCACAGATACGCAGTATTTT. Amino acids: CASSDSTGSPSTDTQYF. The complete variable domain, with remaining parts taken from reference TRBV7-2 and TRBJ2-3, reads GAGVSQSPSNKVTEKGKDVELRCDPISGHTALYWYRQSLGQGLEFLIYFQGNSAPDKSGLPSDRFSAERTGGSVSTLTIQRTQQEDSAVYLCASSDSTGSPSTDTQYFGPGTRLTVL.

This clonotype occurred many times. In nucleotides, the CDR3 is TGTGCCAGCAGCTCCGGACTAGAGGTTTCCTACGAGCAGTACTTC. Translating gives CASSSGLEVSYEQYF. The chain uses TRBV11-2 and TRBJ2-7, with TRBD2 matching 7 bases. The CDR3 has 15 amino acids. The V gene's germline CDR1 is SGHAT and CDR2 FQNNGV. Trimming cost V 4 bases and J 1 base; bases outside gene matches: 7.